The clone carrying this TCR beta chain has only one observation. CDR3 length equals 15 residues. Germline CDR1 and CDR2: SGDLS and YYNGEE. Assay used: immunoSEQ multiplex PCR; TCRdb lists only in-frame clones, some missing. There are some 2,000,000 clones in the sample; approximately 96% occur only once, and approximately 0.13% lies in the top ten. This sample was included in a study of shared clonotypes between healthy human individuals. Study context: Each donor's CD8 memory used one plate, CD8 naive two, each CD4 subset three.

In the CD4+ fraction, cells were divided into CD45RA+ naive and CD45RA-negative memory subsets. The chain combines TRBV9 with TRBJ2-2; 7 bases agree with TRBD2. The source material was naive CD4+ T cells sorted from blood. Subset reported: CD45RA+ positively selected. The TCR sequence derives from a man between 18 and 35 years old in good health. The CDR3, as DNA: TGTGCGCCTGGTTTAGCGGGCTCGAACACCGGGGAGCTGTTTTTT. Translation: CAPGLAGSNTGELFF. Combining the CDR3 with reference TRBV9 and TRBJ2-2 gives the whole variable domain DSGVTQTPKHLITATGQRVTLRCSPRSGDLSVYWYQQSLDQGLQFLIQYYNGEERAKGNILERFSAQQFPDLHSELNLSSLELGDSALYFCAPGLAGSNTGELFFGEGSRLTVL.